Given below is one T cell receptor beta chain in context. These data belong to a study of blood T cell repertoires in COVID-19. About the study: Both acute and convalescent COVID-19 samples were obtained from the United States, Italy and Spain. The analysed material was cDNA or gDNA that came from T cells, B-cell-depleted T cells, or PBMCs.

Sequencing used immunoSEQ multiplex PCR; TCRdb keeps in-frame clones, though not all of them. This table holds under 200,000 clones, roughly four fifths found once. This CDR3 region has 17 residues. The V and J ends lost 0 bases and 0 bases respectively, with 16 bases between them. Germline V CDR1 and CDR2: SGHRS, YFSETQ. The sample comprised peripheral blood. The sequence derives from a woman of 80 years or more with acute or convalescent COVID-19. The chain combines TRBV5-1 with TRBJ2-7; tentatively, D is TRBD1 (6 bases). CDR3 sequence reads: CASSLGDYRDTSYEQYF. The CDR3 DNA reads as TGCGCCAGCAGCTTGGGGGATTACAGGGATACCTCCTACGAGCAGTACTTC. The variable domain in full, with the rest retrieved from reference TRBV5-1 and TRBJ2-7, is KAGVTQTPRYLIKTRGQQVTLSCSPISGHRSVSWYQQTPGQGLQFLFEYFSETQRNKGNFPGRFSGRQFSNSRSEMNVSTLELGDSALYLCASSLGDYRDTSYEQYFGPGTRLTVT.